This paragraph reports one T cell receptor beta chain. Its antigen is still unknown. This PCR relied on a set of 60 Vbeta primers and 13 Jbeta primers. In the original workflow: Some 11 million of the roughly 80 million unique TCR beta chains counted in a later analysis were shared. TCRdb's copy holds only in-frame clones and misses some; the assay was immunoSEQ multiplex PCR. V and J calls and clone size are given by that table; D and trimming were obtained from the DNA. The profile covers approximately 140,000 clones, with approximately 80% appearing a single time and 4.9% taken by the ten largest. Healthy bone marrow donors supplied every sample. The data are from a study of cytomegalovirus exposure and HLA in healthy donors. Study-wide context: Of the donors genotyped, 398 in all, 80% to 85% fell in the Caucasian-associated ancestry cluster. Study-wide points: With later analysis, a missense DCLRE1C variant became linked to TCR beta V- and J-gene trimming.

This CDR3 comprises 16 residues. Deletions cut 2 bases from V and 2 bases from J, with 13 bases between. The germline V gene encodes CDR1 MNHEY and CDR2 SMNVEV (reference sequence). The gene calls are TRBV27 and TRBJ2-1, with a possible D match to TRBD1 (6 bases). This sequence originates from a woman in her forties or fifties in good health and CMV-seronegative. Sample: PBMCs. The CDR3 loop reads CASSLLTGNTYNEQFF. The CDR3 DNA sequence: TGTGCCAGCAGTTTACTGACAGGAAATACCTACAATGAGCAGTTCTTC.